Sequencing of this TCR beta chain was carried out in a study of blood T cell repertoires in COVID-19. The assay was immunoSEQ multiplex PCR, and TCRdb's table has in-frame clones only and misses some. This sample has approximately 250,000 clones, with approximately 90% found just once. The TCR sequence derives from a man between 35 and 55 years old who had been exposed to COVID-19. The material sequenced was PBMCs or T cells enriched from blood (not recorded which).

The CDR3 loop reads CASSFEGEKLFF. The CDR3 bases are TGTGCCAGCAGTTTCGAGGGTGAAAAACTGTTTTTT. The chain is built from TRBV12-3 or TRBV12-4 and TRBJ1-4; D call uncertain. The CDR3 covers 12 residues. V was clipped by 3 bases and J by 7 bases, with 6 bases between them.